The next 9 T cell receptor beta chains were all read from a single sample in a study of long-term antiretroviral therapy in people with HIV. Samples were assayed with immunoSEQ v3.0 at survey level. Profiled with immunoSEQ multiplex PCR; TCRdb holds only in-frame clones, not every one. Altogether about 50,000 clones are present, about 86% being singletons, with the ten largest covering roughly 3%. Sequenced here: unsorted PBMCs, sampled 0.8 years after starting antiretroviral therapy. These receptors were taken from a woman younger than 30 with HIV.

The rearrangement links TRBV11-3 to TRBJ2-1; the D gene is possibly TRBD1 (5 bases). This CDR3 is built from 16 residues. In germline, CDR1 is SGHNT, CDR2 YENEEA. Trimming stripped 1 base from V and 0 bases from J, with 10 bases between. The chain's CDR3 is CASSLGGESSYNEQFF. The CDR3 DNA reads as TGTGCCAGCAGCTTAGGGGGCGAAAGCTCCTACAATGAGCAGTTCTTC.

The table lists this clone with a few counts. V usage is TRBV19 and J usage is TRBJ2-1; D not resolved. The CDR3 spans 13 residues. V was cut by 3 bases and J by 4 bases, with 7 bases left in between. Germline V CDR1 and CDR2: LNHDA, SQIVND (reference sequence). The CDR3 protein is CASSIGQYNEQFF. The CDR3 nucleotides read TGTGCCAGTAGTATCGGCCAGTACAATGAGCAGTTCTTC.

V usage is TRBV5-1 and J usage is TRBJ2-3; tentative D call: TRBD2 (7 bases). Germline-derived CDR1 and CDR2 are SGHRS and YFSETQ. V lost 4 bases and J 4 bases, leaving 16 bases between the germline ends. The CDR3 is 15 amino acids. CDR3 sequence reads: CASSTGGGRADTQYF. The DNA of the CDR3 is TGCGCCAGCAGCACGGGGGGCGGGAGAGCAGATACGCAGTATTTT.

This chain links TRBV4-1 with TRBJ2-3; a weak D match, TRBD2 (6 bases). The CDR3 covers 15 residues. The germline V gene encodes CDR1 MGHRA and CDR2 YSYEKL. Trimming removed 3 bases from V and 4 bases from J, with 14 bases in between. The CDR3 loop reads CASSHPGLAADTQYF. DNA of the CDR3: TGCGCCAGCAGCCACCCGGGACTGGCGGCAGATACGCAGTATTTT.

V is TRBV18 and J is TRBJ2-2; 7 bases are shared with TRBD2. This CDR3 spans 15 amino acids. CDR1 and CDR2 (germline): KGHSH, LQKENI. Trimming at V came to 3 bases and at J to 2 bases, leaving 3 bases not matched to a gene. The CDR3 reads CASSPREANTGELFF. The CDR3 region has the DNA TGTGCCAGCTCACCCCGGGAGGCCAACACCGGGGAGCTGTTTTTT.

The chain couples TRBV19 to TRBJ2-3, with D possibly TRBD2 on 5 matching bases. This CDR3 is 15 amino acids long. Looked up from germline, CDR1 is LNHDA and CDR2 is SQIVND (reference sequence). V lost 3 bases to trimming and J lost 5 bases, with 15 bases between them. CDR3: CASSMEAARGDTQYF. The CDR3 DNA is TGTGCCAGTAGTATGGAGGCGGCCCGGGGAGATACGCAGTATTTT.

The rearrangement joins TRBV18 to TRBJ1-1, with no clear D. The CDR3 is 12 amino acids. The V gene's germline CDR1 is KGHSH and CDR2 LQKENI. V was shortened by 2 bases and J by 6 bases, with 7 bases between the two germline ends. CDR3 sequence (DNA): TGTGCCAGCTCACCAGCAGAGTCTGAAGCTTTCTTT. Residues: CASSPAESEAFF.

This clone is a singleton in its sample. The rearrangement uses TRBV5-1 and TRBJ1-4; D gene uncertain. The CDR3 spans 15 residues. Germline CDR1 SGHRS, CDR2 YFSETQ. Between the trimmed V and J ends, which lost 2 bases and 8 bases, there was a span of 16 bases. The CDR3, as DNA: TGCGCCAGCAGCTTCGACAAGCAGGCTGGCGAAAAACTGTTTTTT. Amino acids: CASSFDKQAGEKLFF.

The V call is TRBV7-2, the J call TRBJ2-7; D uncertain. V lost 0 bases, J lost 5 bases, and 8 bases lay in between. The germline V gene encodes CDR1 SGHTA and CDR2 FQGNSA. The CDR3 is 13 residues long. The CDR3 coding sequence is TGTGCCAGCAGCTTAGCTCTCTGGGACGAGCAGTACTTC. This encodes CASSLALWDEQYF.